The 31 T cell receptor beta chains below all came from one sample that was sequenced in a study of molecular identifiers for immune sequencing clone quantification. Via MiXCR, TCRdb re-called the PCR reads, giving one row per CDR3 protein. This sample has about 640,000 distinct CDR3 sequences; about 20% occur once, and the top ten carry roughly 0.83%. What was sequenced was naive CD8+ T cells from blood, with Jurkat cell RNA spiked in. Subset given: FACS-sorted CD8+CD4-CCR7+CD45RA+ naive T cells. These receptors all stem from a human donor in good health. Some libraries in this study had Jurkat cell RNA spiked in.

This clonotype was picked up a small number of times. The chain has TRBV25-1 and TRBJ1-5, with D perhaps matching TRBD1 (5 bases). This CDR3 has 15 amino acids. The germline V and J ends were trimmed by 3 bases and 0 bases, with 9 bases remaining between them. Per germline, CDR1 MGHDK and CDR2 SYGVNS. CDR3 bases: TGTGCCAGCAGTGATGCACAGGTTAGCAATCAGCCCCAGCATTTT. Translated, it gives CASSDAQVSNQPQHF.

This clonotype showed up many times. The gene calls are TRBV7-9 and TRBJ1-1; a possible D gene is TRBD1 (5 bases). This CDR3 spans 13 amino acids. Germline values: CDR1 SEHNR, CDR2 FQNEAQ (reference sequence). Deletions cut 5 bases from V and 1 base from J, with 8 bases between. Here the CDR3 DNA reads TGTGCCAGCAGCACGACAGAGAACACTGAAGCTTTCTTT. This codes for CASSTTENTEAFF. The full variable domain, in which reference TRBV7-9 and TRBJ1-1 provide the parts outside the CDR3, is DTGVSQNPRHKITKRGQNVTFRCDPISEHNRLYWYRQTLGQGPEFLTYFQNEAQLEKSRLLSDRFSAERPKGSFSTLEIQRTEQGDSAMYLCASSTTENTEAFFGQGTRLTVV.

This clonotype was observed a few times. V and J are TRBV27 and TRBJ2-5; possible D gene TRBD1, 6 bases. Germline values: CDR1 MNHEY, CDR2 SMNVEV (reference sequence). The CDR3 covers 14 residues. V was trimmed by 6 bases and J by 2 bases, leaving 13 bases between them. The chain's CDR3 is CASRRTVPQETQYF. For the CDR3, the DNA is TGTGCCAGCAGAAGGACAGTGCCTCAAGAGACCCAGTACTTC.

This clonotype was found many times. The gene calls are TRBV20-1 and TRBJ2-7; D call uncertain. The CDR3 has 15 amino acids. Looked up from germline, CDR1 is DFQATT and CDR2 is SNEGSKA (reference sequence). V was shortened by 0 bases and J by 2 bases, with 14 bases between the two germline ends. Written as DNA, the CDR3 is TGCAGTGCTAGAGATCTCGGCCGAGTGACCTACGAGCAGTACTTC. Amino acid sequence: CSARDLGRVTYEQYF.

The table lists this clonotype with many counts. The chain employs TRBV5-1 and TRBJ2-3; 8 bases are a match to TRBD1. The CDR3 has 14 amino acids. Looked up from germline, CDR1 is SGHRS and CDR2 is YFSETQ. Germline trimming cut 3 bases from V and 5 bases from J; bases unmatched to any gene: 5. This chain's CDR3 is CASSSVDRGDTQYF. The CDR3 bases are TGCGCCAGCAGCTCAGTTGACAGGGGAGATACGCAGTATTTT.

To note about this clonotype: No conserved phenylalanine or tryptophan is present at the end of the CDR3, so a read error is the likely explanation. V usage is TRBV11-2 and J usage is TRBJ1-5; D may be TRBD1 (5 bases). There are 13 residues in the CDR3. V was cut by 4 bases and J by 4 bases, with 8 bases left in between. Germline-derived CDR1 and CDR2 are SGHAT and FQNNGV. CDR3 residues: CASSYGANQPQHS. The DNA for the CDR3 is TGTGCCAGCAGCTACGGGGCAAATCAGCCCCAGCATTCT.

This clonotype was seen repeatedly, ten times or more. The J gene is TRBJ2-1, the V gene TRBV7-2, with D perhaps assigned TRBD1 or TRBD2 (5 bases each). Germline CDR1 SGHTA, CDR2 FQGNSA. There are 14 residues in the CDR3. V was cut by 5 bases and J by 3 bases, with 11 bases left in between. The CDR3 DNA follows: TGTGCCAGCAGCGTATCGGGGCTCTACAATGAGCAGTTCTTC. Protein sequence: CASSVSGLYNEQFF. The full variable domain, rest sourced from reference TRBV7-2 and TRBJ2-1, is GAGVSQSPSNKVTEKGKDVELRCDPISGHTALYWYRQSLGQGLEFLIYFQGNSAPDKSGLPSDRFSAERTGGSVSTLTIQRTQQEDSAVYLCASSVSGLYNEQFFGPGTRLTVL.

Many counts were recorded for this clonotype. DNA for the CDR3: TGTGCCAGCTCAGGCAGGGTTCCTGGCTACACCTTC. Protein product: CASSGRVPGYTF. This chain links TRBV18 with TRBJ1-2; D perhaps matches TRBD1 (5 bases). There are 12 residues in the CDR3. Trimming took 5 bases from V and 7 from J, leaving 11 bases between them. CDR1 is KGHSH, CDR2 LQKENI, per germline. Full variable domain (rest looked up from reference TRBV18 and TRBJ1-2): NAGVMQNPRHLVRRRGQEARLRCSPMKGHSHVYWYRQLPEEGLKFMVYLQKENIIDESGMPKERFSAEFPKEGPSILRIQQVVRGDSAAYFCASSGRVPGYTFGSGTRLTVV.

This rearrangement joins TRBV5-8 to TRBJ2-7; 9 bases are shared with TRBD2. The CDR3 totals 19 residues. Germline CDR1 reads SGHTS; CDR2 reads YDEGEE. With V trimmed by 6 bases and J by 5 bases, 24 bases remained unmatched. CDR3 sequence: CASTPLEEWSSGRPHEQYF. The CDR3, as DNA: TGTGCCAGCACCCCCCTCGAGGAGTGGTCCAGCGGGAGGCCCCACGAGCAGTACTTC.

A note on this clonotype: Given a much more abundant clone one base away, this may be a read error. The chain links TRBV14 to TRBJ1-1; D gene unclear. Germline V lookup: CDR1 SGHDN, CDR2 FVKESK. The V gene lost 0 bases and the J gene lost 6 bases, with 11 bases spanning the gap. This CDR3 has 14 residues. CDR3 sequence: CASSQEARGPEAFF. CDR3 DNA: TGTGCCAGCAGCCAAGAGGCTCGAGGCCCTGAAGCTTTCTTT.

A remark on this clonotype: Since a much larger clone is just one base distant, this may be a read error. J is TRBJ2-3 and V is TRBV19; D is unresolved. Germline CDR1 LNHDA, CDR2 SQIVND (reference sequence). This CDR3 is 15 amino acids long. The DNA for the CDR3 is TGTGCCAGTAGTATGGTTTGGACCAGCACAGATGCGCAGTATTTT. This translates into CASSMVWTSTDAQYF.

Details on this clonotype: This may come from a read error, since a much larger clone is one base off. This sequence joins TRBV12-3 or TRBV12-4 and TRBJ2-1, with D tentatively TRBD1 (6 bases). V was clipped by 6 bases and J by 4 bases, with 16 bases between them. The CDR3 sequence is 15 residues long. The CDR3 is CASSNLGHPYNEQFF. The CDR3 nucleotides are TGTGCCAGCAGCAACCTGGGACACCCGTACAATGAGCAGTTCTTC.

There are many counts of this clonotype. The chain links TRBV21-1 to TRBJ2-7. TRBV21-1 is noted as a pseudogene. This CDR3 region has 17 residues. The CDR3 DNA is TGTGCCAGCAGCCCAAGTACCGATACTATCCCCTACTACGAGCAGTACTTC. Amino acid sequence: CASSPSTDTIPYYEQYF.

This clonotype was recorded at least ten times. V and J are TRBV18 and TRBJ1-1; TRBD1 might be the D (5 bases). The V end lost 3 bases, the J end lost 0 bases, and 29 bases lay between the germline ends. The CDR3 runs to 21 residues. Germline V gives CDR1 KGHSH, CDR2 LQKENI. CDR3 DNA: TGTGCCAGCTCACCTCAACCGGTAGTGTGGGGGGAGTCACAAATGAACACTGAAGCTTTCTTT. It specifies CASSPQPVVWGESQMNTEAFF.

This clonotype was picked up many times. V is TRBV5-5 and J is TRBJ2-7, with a tentative D call TRBD1 (7 bases). Between the trimmed V and J ends, which lost 5 bases and 4 bases, there was a span of 16 bases. This CDR3 region has 14 residues. Germline V gene lookup returns CDR1 SGHKS and CDR2 YYEKEE (reference sequence). The CDR3 DNA reads as TGTGCCAGCAGTCTTGACAGGGACTGGTACGAGCAGTACTTC. Amino acids: CASSLDRDWYEQYF.

The table lists this clonotype with many counts. The V and J genes are TRBV7-2 and TRBJ2-1; D unresolved. From germline, CDR1 is SGHTA and CDR2 FQGNSA. Deletions cut 1 base from V and 3 bases from J, with 7 bases between. The CDR3 is 14 residues long. This CDR3 reads CASSLELGYNEQFF. The CDR3 region has the DNA TGTGCCAGCAGCTTAGAGCTAGGCTACAATGAGCAGTTCTTC.

Ten or more counts support this clonotype. This chain links TRBV20-1 with TRBJ2-3, with unresolved D. The CDR3 has 11 residues. The germline V gene has CDR1 DFQATT and CDR2 SNEGSKA (reference sequence). Trimming cost V 0 bases and J 5 bases, with 3 bases left between them. CDR3 nucleotide sequence: TGCAGTGCTAGAGATGTAGATACGCAGTATTTT. Amino acids: CSARDVDTQYF.

A remark on this clonotype: A clone one base away is much larger, so this may be a read error. J is TRBJ2-2 and V is TRBV12-3 or TRBV12-4; TRBD2 agrees at 12 bases. The CDR3 has 16 amino acids. CDR3 in amino acids: CVSSVLAGGPYGELFF. The CDR3 DNA sequence: TGTGTCAGCAGTGTCCTAGCGGGAGGGCCGTACGGGGAGCTGTTTTTT.

This clonotype was recorded a few times. The chain links TRBV11-2 to TRBJ2-2, with D perhaps assigned TRBD1 or TRBD2 (5 bases each). With 5 bases removed from V and 6 bases from J, the gap between germline ends came to 25 bases. CDR1 SGHAT and CDR2 FQNNGV come from the germline V gene. CDR3 length: 18 residues. CDR3 DNA sequence: TGTGCCAGCAGCAAAGCCCGATTGGGGACGTCAAGGCCCGGGGAGCTGTTTTTT. Protein: CASSKARLGTSRPGELFF.

This clonotype has at least ten counts. The V gene is TRBV27, the J gene TRBJ1-5, with D perhaps TRBD1 (6 bases). Trimming took 5 bases from V and 0 from J, leaving 14 bases between them. Germline V lookup: CDR1 MNHEY, CDR2 SMNVEV (reference sequence). The CDR3 covers 16 residues. CDR3 bases: TGTGCCAGCAGTCCTGGGACATCGGTTAGCAATCAGCCCCAGCATTTT. Its protein product is CASSPGTSVSNQPQHF.

This clonotype was found a few times. This chain connects TRBV10-3 to TRBJ1-3, with 11 bases aligning to TRBD1. The germline V gene encodes CDR1 ENHRY and CDR2 SYGVKD. CDR3 size: 18 residues. V lost 6 bases, J lost 1 base, and 11 bases stayed unmatched. CDR3 DNA sequence: TGTGCCATCAGGGAAGGCCCCGGGACAGGGGGATCTGGAAACACCATATATTTT. Amino acids: CAIREGPGTGGSGNTIYF.

The chain couples TRBV6-4 to TRBJ1-2; TRBD1 matches 9 bases. The junction had 5 bases not matched to a gene; V was cut back by 6 bases and J by 0 bases. The CDR3 has 15 residues. Germline V CDR1 and CDR2: MRHNA, SNTAGT. The CDR3 DNA is TGTGCCAGCAGAAAACAGGGGGCGTCTAACTATGGCTACACCTTC. Translation: CASRKQGASNYGYTF.

In its sample, this clonotype was seen a few times. The V gene is TRBV27, the J gene TRBJ1-2; D is unresolved. Germline V CDR1 and CDR2: MNHEY, SMNVEV (reference sequence). The CDR3 contains 11 residues. V was clipped by 10 bases and J by 3 bases, with 9 bases between them. CDR3 protein: CATSGYYGYTF. The CDR3 nucleotides are TGTGCCACCTCAGGATACTATGGCTACACCTTC.

As regards this clonotype: A far larger clone lies a single base away; this is likely a read error. Because it lacks the conserved phenylalanine or tryptophan at the end, this CDR3 is likely a read error. The chain uses TRBV27 and TRBJ2-7, with D possibly being TRBD2 (5 bases). Trimming took off 5 bases at V and 2 bases at J, with 10 bases between the two ends. This CDR3 is 13 amino acids long. Germline V gene data show CDR1 as MNHEY and CDR2 as SMNVEV (reference sequence). DNA for the CDR3: TGTGCCAGCAGTCCGGGATCAACCTACGAGCAGTACCTC. Amino acids: CASSPGSTYEQYL.

This clonotype was detected many times. The J gene is TRBJ1-1, the V gene TRBV29-1; 7 nucleotides align to TRBD1. There are 14 residues in the CDR3. With 6 bases clipped from V and 2 bases from J, the junction kept 9 bases outside the gene matches. Germline lookup yields CDR1 SQVTM and CDR2 ANQGSEA. The CDR3 loop reads CSVEGDSLNTEAFF. CDR3 in DNA: TGCAGCGTCGAGGGGGACAGCCTAAACACTGAAGCTTTCTTT.

This clonotype occurred many times. V gene TRBV2 combines with J gene TRBJ1-5, with no clear D. The germline V and J ends were trimmed by 2 bases and 6 bases, with 8 bases remaining between them. CDR3 length: 13 residues. Germline V gene sequence: CDR1 SNHLY, CDR2 FYNNEI. As DNA, the CDR3 is TGTGCCAGCAGTGAAATGGGGTCTCAGCCCCAGCATTTT. Protein product: CASSEMGSQPQHF.

At least ten counts were recorded for this clonotype. The V call is TRBV12-5, the J call TRBJ2-2, with TRBD2 identical over 8 bases. Trimming removed 6 bases from V and 1 base from J; junction bases left unmatched: 10. This CDR3 spans 17 amino acids. Per the germline V gene, CDR1 is LGHNT and CDR2 is FRNRAP. CDR3 in amino acids: CASGGDPSGRNTGELFF. The CDR3 DNA follows: TGTGCTAGTGGGGGAGACCCGAGCGGGAGGAACACCGGGGAGCTGTTTTTT.

The V call is TRBV9, the J call TRBJ2-1; 8 nucleotides line up with TRBD2. The CDR3 is made up of 14 amino acids. Germline lookup yields CDR1 SGDLS and CDR2 YYNGEE. V lost 0 bases to trimming and J lost 9 bases; unmatched junction nucleotides: 5. The CDR3 nucleotides read TGTGCCAGCAGCGTAGGACTAGCGACCCGTGAGCAGTTCTTC. This translates into CASSVGLATREQFF. The full variable domain, its missing parts supplied by reference TRBV9 and TRBJ2-1, is DSGVTQTPKHLITATGQRVTLRCSPRSGDLSVYWYQQSLDQGLQFLIQYYNGEERAKGNILERFSAQQFPDLHSELNLSSLELGDSALYFCASSVGLATREQFFGPGTRLTVL.

About this clonotype itself: The germline gene is not matched at one end of the junction; a read error may be the cause. The gene calls are TRBV24-1 and TRBJ2-1; D is undetermined. The CDR3 spans 11 residues. CDR1 and CDR2 (germline): KGHDR, SFDVKD. The DNA for the CDR3 is TGTGCCACCAGTGATTTCGGTGAGCGGTTCTTC. Translation gives CATSDFGERFF.

This chain joins TRBV4-3 and TRBJ2-1; D uncertain. Germline values: CDR1 LGHNA, CDR2 YSLEER. There are 15 residues in the CDR3. The ends were cut back, 0 bases at V and 3 bases at J, with 9 bases in the middle. DNA for the CDR3: TGCGCCAGCAGCCAAGACTACAGCAACTACAATGAGCAGTTCTTC. Amino acids: CASSQDYSNYNEQFF.

The chain combines TRBV12-3 or TRBV12-4 with TRBJ1-2, with 7 bases aligning to TRBD1. Trimming removed 6 bases from V and 0 bases from J; junction bases left unmatched: 10. The CDR3 length is 16 residues. CDR3 nucleotides: TGTGCCAGCAGCCGACAGGGAGAGATTTCTAACTATGGCTACACCTTC. As protein: CASSRQGEISNYGYTF.